This T cell receptor (beta chain) was captured by sequencing in a study of cytomegalovirus exposure and HLA in healthy donors. Overall study findings and caveats: Near-uniform donor sequencing depth was presumed by presence/absence analyses. A cluster of highly shared sequence variants was likely a sequencing artifact. Some TCR beta chains (roughly 150 of them) were listed as cytomegalovirus-associated.

The CDR3 loop spans 17 amino acids. Looked up from germline, CDR1 is MDHEN and CDR2 is SYDVKM. The V gene end was trimmed by 1 base and the J gene end by 3 bases; junction bases not matched to a gene: 10. PCR primers comprised 60 Vbeta and 13 Jbeta primers. The protocol was immunoSEQ multiplex PCR, while the TCRdb copy is restricted to in-frame clones and leaves out a portion. This table holds over 100,000 clones. Comment on this clone: The antigen is not known.

The sequence came from a woman between 40 and 55 years old in good health and CMV-seropositive. The sequenced sample consisted of PBMCs. J is TRBJ1-1 and V is TRBV28; TRBD1 matches 8 bases. CDR3 residues: CASSLLGQAISHTEAFF. The CDR3 DNA is TGTGCCAGCAGTTTATTGGGACAGGCAATTTCGCACACTGAAGCTTTCTTT.